This T cell receptor (beta chain) is from a study of siplizumab effects on memory and regulatory T cells. The length of the CDR3 is 16 residues. J was trimmed by 6 bases and V by 1 base; bases with no gene match: 11. CDR1 and CDR2 (germline): LGHNA, YNFKEQ. Libraries were prepared by immunoSEQ multiplex PCR; TCRdb keeps only in-frame clonotypes and omits some of them. The sample includes about 110,000 clones, around 90% seen only once; the top ten take about 0.75%. This clone has just one count. Sequenced material: Tregs sorted from blood. V is TRBV4-2 and J is TRBJ1-1, with 7 bases identical to TRBD1. The TCR originated in a human donor in good health. Here the CDR3 DNA reads TGTGCCAGCAGCCAAGGAGGTACCTACGACAGGGCTGAAGCTTTCTTT. Amino acid sequence: CASSQGGTYDRAEAFF.